The 25 T cell receptor beta chains reported below all come from one sample, sequenced in a study of OX40 agonist ivuxolimab in advanced cancers. Libraries were prepared by immunoSEQ multiplex PCR; TCRdb keeps only in-frame clonotypes and omits some of them. Of tens of thousands of clones listed, about nine tenths are singletons. Sequenced material: CD4+ or CD8+ T cells sorted from blood, taken in a trial of the OX40 agonist ivuxolimab. The receptors were sampled from an adult with an advanced solid tumor such as melanoma, head and neck, liver or kidney cancer.

The V gene is TRBV7-2, the J gene TRBJ1-1, with D hard to call. The CDR3 runs 14 residues. Germline V gene sequence: CDR1 SGHTA, CDR2 FQGNSA. The ends were cut back, 7 bases at V and 0 bases at J, with 12 bases in the middle. The CDR3 coding sequence is TGTGCCAGCACCCTGGACGGATTGAACACTGAAGCTTTCTTT. This encodes CASTLDGLNTEAFF.

The chain employs TRBV2 and TRBJ2-7; the D gene is possibly TRBD1 (6 bases). The CDR3 is 13 residues long. The V gene's germline CDR1 is SNHLY and CDR2 FYNNEI. The V and J ends lost 6 bases and 2 bases respectively, with 11 bases between them. CDR3: CASSRQGTYEQYF. Written as DNA, the CDR3 is TGTGCCAGCAGCCGGCAGGGGACCTACGAGCAGTACTTC.

The chain recombines TRBV30 with TRBJ2-1, with D possibly being TRBD2 (7 bases). Germline lookup yields CDR1 GTSNPN and CDR2 SVGIG (reference sequence). The CDR3 has 14 amino acids. Trimming left V 2 bases short and J 12 bases short, with 20 bases between. CDR3 sequence reads: CAWSPGGSKTGQFF. CDR3 in DNA: TGTGCCTGGAGTCCGGGGGGCTCTAAGACGGGGCAGTTCTTC.

The chain carries TRBV11-3 and TRBJ2-2; TRBD2 might be the D (6 bases). This CDR3 is built from 16 residues. Trimming left V 5 bases short and J 5 bases short, with 18 bases between. Per the germline V gene, CDR1 is SGHNT and CDR2 is YENEEA. As DNA, the CDR3 is TGTGCCAGCAGCCGGGGACTCCCCGCAGGGACCGGGGAGCTGTTTTTT. Protein sequence: CASSRGLPAGTGELFF.

This chain uses TRBV19 with TRBJ2-2; no firm D call. The germline CDR1 and CDR2 sequences are LNHDA and SQIVND (reference sequence). The V end lost 5 bases, the J end lost 6 bases, and 13 bases lay between the germline ends. The CDR3 extends over 14 amino acids. The CDR3 loop reads CASSPPFRSGELFF. Here the CDR3 DNA reads TGTGCCAGTAGTCCGCCCTTTCGATCCGGGGAGCTGTTTTTT.

The chain employs TRBV10-3 and TRBJ2-3; 9 bases line up with TRBD2. Germline-derived CDR1 and CDR2 are ENHRY and SYGVKD. The J segment lost 6 bases and the V segment lost 6 bases, leaving 10 bases of the junction unmatched. CDR3 length: 15 amino acids. The CDR3 region is CAIRFSGGLSDTQYF. The CDR3 DNA sequence: TGTGCCATCAGATTTAGCGGGGGCCTAAGTGATACGCAGTATTTT.

This chain joins TRBV6-5 and TRBJ1-1, with D unresolved. The CDR3 totals 12 residues. The V and J ends lost 6 bases and 3 bases respectively, with 8 bases between them. Germline V gives CDR1 MNHEY, CDR2 SVGAGI. CDR3 coding DNA: TGTGCCAGCAGGAAACAGTACACTGAAGCTTTCTTT. The encoded protein is CASRKQYTEAFF.

The chain joins TRBV28 to TRBJ1-1, with a possible D match to TRBD1 (5 bases). Germline loops: CDR1 MDHEN, CDR2 SYDVKM. This CDR3 is built from 13 residues. V was pared by 2 bases and J by 6 bases, with 10 bases between. CDR3 amino acids: CASSLGTAAEAFF. The CDR3 DNA sequence: TGTGCCAGCAGTTTAGGGACTGCGGCTGAAGCTTTCTTT.

This clone was recorded once. The J gene is TRBJ1-5, the V gene TRBV7-2, with 7 bases matching TRBD1. Unmatched junction bases numbered 4, after V lost 1 base and J lost 4 bases. This CDR3 has 15 amino acids. Looked up from germline, CDR1 is SGHTA and CDR2 is FQGNSA. In DNA form, the CDR3 reads TGTGCCAGCAGCTTAGAGACAGGGTGGAATCAGCCCCAGCATTTT. It translates to CASSLETGWNQPQHF.

The chain recombines TRBV7-2 with TRBJ2-1; D gene uncertain. Germline loops: CDR1 SGHTA, CDR2 FQGNSA. The length of the CDR3 is 13 residues. Trimming shortened V by 8 bases and J by 5 bases, and 13 bases separated the two germline ends. This CDR3 is CASRASLNNEQFF. CDR3 sequence (DNA): TGTGCCAGCCGGGCGAGCCTCAACAATGAGCAGTTCTTC.

This rearrangement joins TRBV5-1 to TRBJ1-2; D is perhaps TRBD1 (6 bases). Trimming stripped 4 bases from V and 9 bases from J, with 19 bases between. Germline V gene data show CDR1 as SGHRS and CDR2 as YFSETQ. The CDR3 contains 14 residues. The CDR3 region is CASSRGTNERSYTF. The CDR3 DNA follows: TGCGCCAGCAGCCGAGGGACAAACGAGAGGAGCTACACCTTC.

The gene calls are TRBV5-4 and TRBJ2-3; TRBD1 matches at 7 bases. V dropped 4 bases and J dropped 1; count of bases not matched to a gene: 6. The CDR3 consists of 15 residues. Germline V gives CDR1 SGHNT, CDR2 YYREEE (reference sequence). CDR3 residues: CASSLRGQGTDTQYF. The DNA of the CDR3 is TGTGCCAGCAGCCTCCGTGGACAGGGCACAGATACGCAGTATTTT.

CDR3 protein: CASSRTGNEKLFF. Here the CDR3 DNA reads TGTGCCAGCAGTAGGACAGGGAATGAAAAACTGTTTTTT. The V and J genes are TRBV6-1 and TRBJ1-4, with TRBD1 matching 8 bases. V lost 5 bases to trimming and J lost 5 bases; unmatched junction nucleotides: 1. The V gene's germline CDR1 is MNHNS and CDR2 SASEGT. This CDR3 comprises 13 residues.

The J gene is TRBJ1-6, the V gene TRBV11-2; 7 positions match TRBD1. The germline gives CDR1 SGHAT, CDR2 FQNNGV. The CDR3 runs to 15 residues. The junction had 4 bases not matched to a gene; V was cut back by 1 base and J by 7 bases. CDR3 nucleotides: TGTGCCAGCAGCTTAGCGCCGGGACAGAATTCACCCCTCCACTTT. Its translation: CASSLAPGQNSPLHF.

The chain combines TRBV5-1 with TRBJ2-1; TRBD2 might be the D (6 bases). The germline gives CDR1 SGHRS, CDR2 YFSETQ. The CDR3 contains 16 residues. V was trimmed by 1 base and J by 8 bases, leaving 19 bases between them. The CDR3 spells CASSLLRGGQIYEQFF. The CDR3 coding sequence is TGCGCCAGCAGCTTGTTAAGGGGAGGCCAAATATATGAGCAGTTCTTC.

The V gene is TRBV9, the J gene TRBJ2-3; D ambiguous. Trimming removed 0 bases at V and 7 bases at J, with 9 bases between. Germline CDR1 SGDLS, CDR2 YYNGEE. The CDR3 loop spans 13 amino acids. The CDR3 loop reads CASSVDAEYTQYF. CDR3 nucleotides: TGTGCCAGCAGCGTAGATGCAGAATATACGCAGTATTTT.

The chain combines TRBV5-1 with TRBJ2-3; TRBD1 matches at 7 bases. Germline loops: CDR1 SGHRS, CDR2 YFSETQ. V trimming: 7 bases; J trimming: 0 bases; junction bases outside the gene matches: 8. The CDR3 contains 15 residues. The CDR3 loop is CASATGVSSTDTQYF. The CDR3 bases are TGCGCCAGCGCTACAGGGGTCTCTAGCACAGATACGCAGTATTTT.

The chain carries TRBV28 and TRBJ2-2; 9 positions match TRBD2. The germline V gene encodes CDR1 MDHEN and CDR2 SYDVKM. The CDR3 has 16 residues. Trimming removed 2 bases from V and 7 bases from J; junction bases left unmatched: 8. The CDR3 DNA follows: TGTGCCAGCAGTTTAGGGGGGATAGCGGGAGACGGGGAGCTGTTTTTT. Residues: CASSLGGIAGDGELFF.

The J gene is TRBJ2-1, the V gene TRBV14; TRBD2 matches at 15 bases. From germline, CDR1 is SGHDN and CDR2 FVKESK. The CDR3 is 17 amino acids. The ends lost 4 bases at V and 6 bases at J; junction bases unmatched: 7. The CDR3 sequence: CASSPWTSGRAFNEQFF. In nucleotides, the CDR3 is TGTGCCAGCAGCCCCTGGACTAGCGGGAGGGCCTTCAATGAGCAGTTCTTC.

The gene calls are TRBV18 and TRBJ2-2; 8 positions agree with TRBD1. This CDR3 region has 14 residues. The germline gives CDR1 KGHSH, CDR2 LQKENI. V was pared by 2 bases and J by 4 bases, with 0 bases of the junction left unmatched. As DNA, the CDR3 is TGTGCCAGCTCACCAACAGGGGGCACCGGGGAGCTGTTTTTT. It codes for CASSPTGGTGELFF.

J is TRBJ1-5 and V is TRBV27; no firm D call. Per germline, CDR1 MNHEY and CDR2 SMNVEV (reference sequence). The CDR3 length is 14 residues. The V end lost 6 bases, the J end lost 0 bases, and 9 bases lay between the germline ends. CDR3 DNA: TGTGCCAGCAGCAAGCTTTATAGCAATCAGCCCCAGCATTTT. Amino acid sequence: CASSKLYSNQPQHF.

The V gene is TRBV28, the J gene TRBJ2-7; TRBD1 agrees at 9 bases. From germline, CDR1 is MDHEN and CDR2 SYDVKM. J gave up 3 bases and V 8 bases, and 11 bases lay outside the gene matches. This CDR3 has 15 residues. The CDR3 loop reads CASSPPGQGFYEQYF. CDR3 nucleotide sequence: TGTGCCAGCTCACCCCCGGGACAGGGCTTCTACGAGCAGTACTTC.

The chain carries TRBV4-3 and TRBJ2-1; D ambiguous. The CDR3 is 13 residues long. V was shortened by 1 base and J by 10 bases, with 11 bases between the two germline ends. Germline-derived CDR1 and CDR2 are LGHNA and YSLEER. The CDR3 spells CASSQGLHSEQFF. For the CDR3, the DNA is TGCGCCAGCAGCCAAGGTCTACACAGCGAGCAGTTCTTC.

The rearrangement links TRBV5-1 to TRBJ2-3; a weak D match, TRBD1 (6 bases). This CDR3 spans 13 amino acids. Germline V CDR1 and CDR2: SGHRS, YFSETQ. Trimming stripped 4 bases from V and 5 bases from J, with 11 bases between. The CDR3: CASSLQTGDTQYF. In DNA, the CDR3 is TGCGCCAGCAGCCTACAGACAGGAGATACGCAGTATTTT.

The V call is TRBV30, the J call TRBJ1-1, with D perhaps TRBD1 (5 bases). There are 11 residues in the CDR3. Trimming pared 4 bases from V and 6 bases from J, leaving 9 bases between. Germline values: CDR1 GTSNPN, CDR2 SVGIG (reference sequence). The CDR3 spells CAWTLGAEAFF. The DNA of the CDR3 is TGTGCCTGGACCTTGGGGGCTGAAGCTTTCTTT.